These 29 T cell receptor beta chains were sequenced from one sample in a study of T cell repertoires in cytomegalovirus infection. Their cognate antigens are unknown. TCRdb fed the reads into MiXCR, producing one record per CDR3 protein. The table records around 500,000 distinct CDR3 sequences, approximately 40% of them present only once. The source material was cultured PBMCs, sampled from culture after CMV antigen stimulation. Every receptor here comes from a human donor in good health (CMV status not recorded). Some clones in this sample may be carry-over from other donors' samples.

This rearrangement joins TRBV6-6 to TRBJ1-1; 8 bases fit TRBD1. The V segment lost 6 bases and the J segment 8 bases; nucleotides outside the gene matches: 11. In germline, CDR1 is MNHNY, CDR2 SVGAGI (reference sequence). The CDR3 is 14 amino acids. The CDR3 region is CASRPGGGRGEAFF. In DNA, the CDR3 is TGTGCCAGCAGACCAGGGGGCGGTCGGGGGGAAGCTTTCTTT.

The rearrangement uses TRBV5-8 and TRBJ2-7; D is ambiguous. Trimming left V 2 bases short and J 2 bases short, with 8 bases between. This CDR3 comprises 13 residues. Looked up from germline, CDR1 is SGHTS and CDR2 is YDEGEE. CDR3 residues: CASSFQPPYEQYF. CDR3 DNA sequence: TGTGCCAGCAGCTTCCAACCCCCCTACGAGCAGTACTTC.

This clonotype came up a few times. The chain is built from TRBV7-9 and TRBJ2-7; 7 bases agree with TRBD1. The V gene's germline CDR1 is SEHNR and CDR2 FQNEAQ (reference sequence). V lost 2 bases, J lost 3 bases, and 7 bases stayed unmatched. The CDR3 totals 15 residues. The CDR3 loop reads CASSLTGQTYYEQYF. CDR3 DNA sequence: TGTGCCAGCAGCTTAACGGGACAGACCTACTACGAGCAGTACTTC.

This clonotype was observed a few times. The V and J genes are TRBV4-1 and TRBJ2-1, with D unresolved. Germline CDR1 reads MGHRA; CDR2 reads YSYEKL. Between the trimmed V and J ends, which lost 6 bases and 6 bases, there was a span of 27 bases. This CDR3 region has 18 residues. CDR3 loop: CASRHSLSRDVQRNEQFF. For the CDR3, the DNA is TGCGCCAGCAGACACAGCCTTTCTAGGGATGTTCAGCGCAATGAGCAGTTCTTC.

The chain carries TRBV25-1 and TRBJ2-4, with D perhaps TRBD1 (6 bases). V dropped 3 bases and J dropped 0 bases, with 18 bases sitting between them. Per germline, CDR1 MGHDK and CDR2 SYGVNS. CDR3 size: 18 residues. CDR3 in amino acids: CASSELVPDSAAKNIQYF. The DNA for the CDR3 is TGTGCCAGCAGTGAGCTCGTACCGGACAGTGCAGCCAAAAACATTCAGTACTTC.

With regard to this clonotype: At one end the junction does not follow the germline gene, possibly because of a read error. CDR3 bases: TGTGCCAGTTCGCGAGGGCGACGCAGTCAGACCCAGCATTTT. As protein: CASSRGRRSQTQHF. The chain joins TRBV19 to TRBJ1-5; D remains ambiguous. CDR3 size: 14 residues. Germline CDR1 and CDR2: LNHDA and SQIVND (reference sequence).

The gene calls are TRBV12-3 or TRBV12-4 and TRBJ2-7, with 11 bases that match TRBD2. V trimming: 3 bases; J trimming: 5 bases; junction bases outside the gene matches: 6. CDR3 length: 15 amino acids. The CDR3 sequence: CASSFGLAGGNEQYF. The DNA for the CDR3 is TGTGCCAGCAGTTTTGGTCTAGCGGGAGGAAACGAGCAGTACTTC.

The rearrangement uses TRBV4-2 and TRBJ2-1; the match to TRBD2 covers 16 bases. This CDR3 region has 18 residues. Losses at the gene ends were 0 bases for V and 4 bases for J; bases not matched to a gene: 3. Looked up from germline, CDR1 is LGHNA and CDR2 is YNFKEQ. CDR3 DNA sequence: TGTGCCAGCAGCCAAGAGGGGACTAGCGGGGGGGATTACAATGAGCAGTTCTTC. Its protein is CASSQEGTSGGDYNEQFF.

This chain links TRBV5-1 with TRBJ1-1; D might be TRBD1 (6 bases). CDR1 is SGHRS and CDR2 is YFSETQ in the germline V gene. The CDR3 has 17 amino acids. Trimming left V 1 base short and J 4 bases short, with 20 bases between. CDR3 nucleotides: TGCGCCAGCAGCTTGTGGCAAAGAGACGGGGGCGGCACTGAAGCTTTCTTT. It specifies CASSLWQRDGGGTEAFF.

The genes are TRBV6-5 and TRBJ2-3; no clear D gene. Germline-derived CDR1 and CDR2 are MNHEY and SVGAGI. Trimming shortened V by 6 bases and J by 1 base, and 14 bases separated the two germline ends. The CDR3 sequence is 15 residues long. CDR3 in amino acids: CASSRLGDGTDTQYF. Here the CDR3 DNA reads TGTGCCAGCAGCCGTCTGGGCGACGGCACAGATACGCAGTATTTT.

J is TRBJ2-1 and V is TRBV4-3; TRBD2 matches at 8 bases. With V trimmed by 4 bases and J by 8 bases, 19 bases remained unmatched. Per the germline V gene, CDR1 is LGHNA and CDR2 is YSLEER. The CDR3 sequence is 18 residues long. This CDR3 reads CASSLPSGGTLSVDEQFF. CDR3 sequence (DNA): TGCGCCAGCAGCCTACCCTCGGGGGGGACACTGAGTGTAGATGAGCAGTTCTTC.

Here the CDR3 reads CASSWGGVYTDTQYF. In DNA form, the CDR3 reads TGTGCCAGCAGCTGGGGGGGAGTTTATACAGATACGCAGTATTTT. This chain uses TRBV7-2 with TRBJ2-3, with 7 nucleotides matching TRBD2. From germline, CDR1 is SGHTA and CDR2 FQGNSA. The CDR3 loop spans 15 amino acids. With V trimmed by 4 bases and J by 3 bases, 7 bases remained unmatched.

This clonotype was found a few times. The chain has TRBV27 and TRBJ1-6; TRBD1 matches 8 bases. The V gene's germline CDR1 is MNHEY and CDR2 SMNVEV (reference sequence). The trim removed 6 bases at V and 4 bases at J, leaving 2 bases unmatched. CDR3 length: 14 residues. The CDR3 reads CASRGTGYNSPLHF. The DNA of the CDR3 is TGTGCCAGCAGGGGGACAGGATATAATTCACCCCTCCACTTT.

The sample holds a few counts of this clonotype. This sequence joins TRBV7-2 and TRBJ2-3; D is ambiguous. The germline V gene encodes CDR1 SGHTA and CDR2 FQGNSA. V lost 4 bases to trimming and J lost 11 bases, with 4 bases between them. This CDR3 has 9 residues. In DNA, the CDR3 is TGTGCCAGCAGCTATTTGCAGTATTTT. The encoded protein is CASSYLQYF.

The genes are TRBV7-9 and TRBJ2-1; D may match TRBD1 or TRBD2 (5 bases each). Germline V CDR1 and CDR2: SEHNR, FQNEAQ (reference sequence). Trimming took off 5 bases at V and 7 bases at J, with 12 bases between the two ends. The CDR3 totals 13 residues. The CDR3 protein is CASSMPWGNEQFF. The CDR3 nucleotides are TGTGCCAGCAGCATGCCTTGGGGGAATGAGCAGTTCTTC. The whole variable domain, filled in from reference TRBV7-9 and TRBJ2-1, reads DTGVSQNPRHKITKRGQNVTFRCDPISEHNRLYWYRQTLGQGPEFLTYFQNEAQLEKSRLLSDRFSAERPKGSFSTLEIQRTEQGDSAMYLCASSMPWGNEQFFGPGTRLTVL.

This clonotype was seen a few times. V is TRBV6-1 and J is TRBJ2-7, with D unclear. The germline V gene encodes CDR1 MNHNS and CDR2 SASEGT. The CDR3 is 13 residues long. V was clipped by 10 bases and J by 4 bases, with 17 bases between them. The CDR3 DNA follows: TGTGCCACCGAGAGCACAGCCCTTTACGAGCAGTACTTC. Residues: CATESTALYEQYF.

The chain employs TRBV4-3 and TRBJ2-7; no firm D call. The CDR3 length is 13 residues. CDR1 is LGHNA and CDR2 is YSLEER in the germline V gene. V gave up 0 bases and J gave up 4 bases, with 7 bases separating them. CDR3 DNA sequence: TGCGCCAGCAGCCAAGAGTTGTTATACGAGCAGTACTTC. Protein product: CASSQELLYEQYF.

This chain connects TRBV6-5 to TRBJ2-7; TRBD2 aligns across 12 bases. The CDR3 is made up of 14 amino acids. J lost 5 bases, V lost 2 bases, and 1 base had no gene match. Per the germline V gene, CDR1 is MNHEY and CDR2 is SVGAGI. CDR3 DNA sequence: TGTGCCAGCAGTTACAGACTAGCGGGAGACGAGCAGTACTTC. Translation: CASSYRLAGDEQYF.

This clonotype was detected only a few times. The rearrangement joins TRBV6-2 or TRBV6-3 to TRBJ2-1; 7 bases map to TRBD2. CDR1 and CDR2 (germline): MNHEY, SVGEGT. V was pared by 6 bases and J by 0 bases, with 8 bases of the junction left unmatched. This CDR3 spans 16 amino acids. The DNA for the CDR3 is TGTGCCAGCAGAGGTGTTGGCGGGAGCTCCTACAATGAGCAGTTCTTC. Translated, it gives CASRGVGGSSYNEQFF.

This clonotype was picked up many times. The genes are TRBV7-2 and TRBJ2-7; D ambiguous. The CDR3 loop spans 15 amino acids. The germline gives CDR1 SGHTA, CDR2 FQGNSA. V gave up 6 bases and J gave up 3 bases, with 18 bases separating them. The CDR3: CASSPVSVASYEQYF. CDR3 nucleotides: TGTGCCAGCAGTCCCGTCTCGGTTGCGAGCTACGAGCAGTACTTC.

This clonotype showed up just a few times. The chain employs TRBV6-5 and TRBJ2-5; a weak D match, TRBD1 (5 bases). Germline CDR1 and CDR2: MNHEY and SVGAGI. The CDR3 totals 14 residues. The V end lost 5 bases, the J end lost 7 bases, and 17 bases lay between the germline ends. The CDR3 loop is CASSPTDHWGTQYF. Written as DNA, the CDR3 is TGTGCCAGCAGTCCGACAGACCACTGGGGGACCCAGTACTTC.

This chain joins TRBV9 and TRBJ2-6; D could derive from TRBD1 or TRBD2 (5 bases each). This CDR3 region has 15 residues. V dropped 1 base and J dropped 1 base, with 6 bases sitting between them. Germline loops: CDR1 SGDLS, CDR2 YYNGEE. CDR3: CASSVWGSGANVLTF. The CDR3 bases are TGTGCCAGCAGCGTATGGGGGTCTGGGGCCAACGTCCTGACTTTC.

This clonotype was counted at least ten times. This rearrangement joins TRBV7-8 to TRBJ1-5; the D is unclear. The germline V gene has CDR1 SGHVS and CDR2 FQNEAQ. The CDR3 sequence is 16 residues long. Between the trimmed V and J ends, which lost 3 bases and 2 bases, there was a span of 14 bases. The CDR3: CASSFDLLVGNQPQHF. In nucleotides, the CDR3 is TGTGCCAGCAGCTTCGACCTACTGGTGGGCAATCAGCCCCAGCATTTT.

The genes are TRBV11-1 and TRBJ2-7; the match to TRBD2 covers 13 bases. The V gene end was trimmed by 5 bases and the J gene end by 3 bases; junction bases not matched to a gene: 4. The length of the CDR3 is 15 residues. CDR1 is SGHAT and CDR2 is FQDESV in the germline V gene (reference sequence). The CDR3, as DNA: TGTGCCAGCAGCCCGACTAGCGGGGGGAACTACGAGCAGTACTTC. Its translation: CASSPTSGGNYEQYF. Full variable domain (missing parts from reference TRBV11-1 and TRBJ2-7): EAEVAQSPRYKITEKSQAVAFWCDPISGHATLYWYRQILGQGPELLVQFQDESVVDDSQLPKDRFSAERLKGVDSTLKIQPAELGDSAMYLCASSPTSGGNYEQYFGPGTRLTVT.

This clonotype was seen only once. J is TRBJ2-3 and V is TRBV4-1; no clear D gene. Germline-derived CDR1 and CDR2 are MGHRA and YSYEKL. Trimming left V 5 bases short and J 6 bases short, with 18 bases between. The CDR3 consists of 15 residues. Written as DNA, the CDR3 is TGCGCCAGCAGCAGGGTCGACGGTAATGGGGATACGCAGTATTTT. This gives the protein CASSRVDGNGDTQYF.

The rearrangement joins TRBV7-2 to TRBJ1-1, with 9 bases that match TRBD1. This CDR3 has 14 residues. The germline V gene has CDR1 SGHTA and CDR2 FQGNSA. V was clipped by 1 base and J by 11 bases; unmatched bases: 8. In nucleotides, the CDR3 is TGTGCCAGCAGCTTAGAGCTGGGACAGGGCGGGGCTTTCTTT. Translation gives CASSLELGQGGAFF. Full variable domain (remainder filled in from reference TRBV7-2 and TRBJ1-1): GAGVSQSPSNKVTEKGKDVELRCDPISGHTALYWYRQSLGQGLEFLIYFQGNSAPDKSGLPSDRFSAERTGGSVSTLTIQRTQQEDSAVYLCASSLELGQGGAFFGQGTRLTVV.

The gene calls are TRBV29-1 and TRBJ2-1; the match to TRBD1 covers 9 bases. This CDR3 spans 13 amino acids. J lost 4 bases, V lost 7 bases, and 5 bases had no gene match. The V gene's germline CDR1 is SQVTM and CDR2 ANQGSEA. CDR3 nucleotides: TGCAGCGCCAACAGGGGGCGATACAATGAGCAGTTCTTC. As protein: CSANRGRYNEQFF.

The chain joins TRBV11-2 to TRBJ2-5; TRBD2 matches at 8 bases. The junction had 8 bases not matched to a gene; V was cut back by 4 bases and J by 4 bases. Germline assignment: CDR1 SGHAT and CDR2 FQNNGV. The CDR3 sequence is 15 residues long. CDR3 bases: TGTGCCAGCAGCTACTCGGGGGGGGCTAGAGAGACCCAGTACTTC. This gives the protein CASSYSGGARETQYF.

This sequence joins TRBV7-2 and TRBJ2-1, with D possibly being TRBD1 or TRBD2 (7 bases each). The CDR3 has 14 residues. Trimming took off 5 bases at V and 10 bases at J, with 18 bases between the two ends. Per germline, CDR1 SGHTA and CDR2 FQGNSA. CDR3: CASSPRQGGREQFF. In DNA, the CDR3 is TGTGCCAGCAGCCCCAGACAGGGAGGGCGAGAGCAGTTCTTC.